Below are 15 T cell receptor beta chains sequenced from a single sample in a study of shared clonotypes between healthy human individuals. Clones were sequenced by immunoSEQ multiplex PCR, and TCRdb holds only the in-frame ones, with some missing. The sample consists of about 2.2 million clones, roughly 95% of them appearing once. Terminally differentiated effector memory CD45RA+ cells were excluded from the naive CD8 cells, which were CD45RO-negative and positively selected for CCR7. The sequenced material came from naive CD8+ T cells from PBMCs. Receptors originate from a man aged 18 to 30 in good health. Some clones in this sample may be carry-over from other donors' samples.

This clone was counted a single time. The chain employs TRBV19 and TRBJ2-7; D unclear. Germline V gene lookup returns CDR1 LNHDA and CDR2 SQIVND (reference sequence). Trimming pared 5 bases from V and 1 base from J, leaving 12 bases between. The CDR3 is 14 amino acids. The CDR3 region is CASSPRIISYEQYF. The CDR3 DNA reads as TGTGCCAGTAGTCCGCGGATTATTTCCTACGAGCAGTACTTC.

Details on this clone: The identical CDR3 is also encoded by other nucleotide sequences in the sample. The V and J genes are TRBV12-5 and TRBJ2-3; no reliable D call. Germline V gene data show CDR1 as LGHNT and CDR2 as FRNRAP. The CDR3 consists of 12 residues. V dropped 5 bases and J dropped 0 bases, with 3 bases sitting between them. CDR3 sequence (DNA): TGTGCTAGTGGTCTTAGCACAGATACGCAGTATTTT. This sequence encodes CASGLSTDTQYF. The whole variable domain, filled in from reference TRBV12-5 and TRBJ2-3, reads DARVTQTPRHKVTEMGQEVTMRCQPILGHNTVFWYRQTMMQGLELLAYFRNRAPLDDSGMPKDRFSAEMPDATLATLKIQPSEPRDSAVYFCASGLSTDTQYFGPGTRLTVL.

This clone was seen only once. V is TRBV6-5 and J is TRBJ2-1, with TRBD2 as a possible D gene (6 bases). With 3 bases removed from V and 5 bases from J, the gap between germline ends came to 14 bases. This CDR3 is built from 15 residues. CDR1 and CDR2 from the germline V gene are MNHEY and SVGAGI. CDR3 protein: CASSYLGGLHNEQFF. The CDR3 nucleotides read TGTGCCAGCAGTTATTTGGGGGGTTTACACAATGAGCAGTTCTTC.

About this clone: One end of the junction varies from germline; a read error may be responsible. This chain uses TRBV29-1 with TRBJ2-1, with 9 positions matching TRBD2. Looked up from germline, CDR1 is SQVTM and CDR2 is ANQGSEA. This CDR3 comprises 18 residues. CDR3 in DNA: TGCAGCGTTAAAGAGACATTAGCGGGAGATAGCTCCTACAATGAGCAGTTCTTC. Protein product: CSVKETLAGDSSYNEQFF.

The chain combines TRBV6-5 with TRBJ2-7; no clear D gene. Germline-derived CDR1 and CDR2 are MNHEY and SVGAGI. The CDR3 is made up of 14 amino acids. V was cut by 0 bases and J by 0 bases, with 6 bases left in between. Here the CDR3 reads CASSYSADSYEQYF. The CDR3 nucleotides are TGTGCCAGCAGTTACTCGGCGGACTCCTACGAGCAGTACTTC.

The chain recombines TRBV7-3 with TRBJ2-4; tentatively, D is TRBD1 or TRBD2 (5 bases each). CDR3 length: 13 amino acids. Germline V gene lookup returns CDR1 SGHTA and CDR2 FQGTGA. V gave up 5 bases and J gave up 2 bases, with 7 bases separating them. CDR3 sequence (DNA): TGTGCCAGCAGCGAGGGGTCCAAAAACATTCAGTACTTC. It encodes CASSEGSKNIQYF.

The chain joins TRBV6-6 to TRBJ1-2; D not certain. This CDR3 region has 11 residues. Trimming stripped 2 bases from V and 9 bases from J, with 7 bases between. Germline V gene lookup returns CDR1 MNHNY and CDR2 SVGAGI (reference sequence). The CDR3 spells CASSYGESYTF. The CDR3 bases are TGTGCCAGCAGTTACGGCGAGAGCTACACCTTC.

The chain employs TRBV7-3 and TRBJ2-3; weak D call: TRBD2 (6 bases). The length of the CDR3 is 16 residues. Trimming took off 5 bases at V and 4 bases at J, with 19 bases between the two ends. Germline V gives CDR1 SGHTA, CDR2 FQGTGA. The CDR3 loop is CASSRGDFSWADTQYF. The CDR3 bases are TGTGCCAGCAGCCGCGGGGACTTCAGCTGGGCAGATACGCAGTATTTT. Filled out from reference TRBV7-3 and TRBJ2-3, the complete variable domain reads GAGVSQTPSNKVTEKGKYVELRCDPISGHTALYWYRQSLGQGPEFLIYFQGTGAADDSGLPNDRFFAVRPEGSVSTLKIQRTERGDSAVYLCASSRGDFSWADTQYFGPGTRLTVL.

V gene TRBV2 combines with J gene TRBJ2-7, with 7 bases matching TRBD1. The germline V gene encodes CDR1 SNHLY and CDR2 FYNNEI. V trimming: 3 bases; J trimming: 1 base; junction bases outside the gene matches: 3. CDR3 size: 14 residues. The CDR3 nucleotides are TGTGCCAGCAGTGAGGGGACAGATTCCTACGAGCAGTACTTC. This encodes CASSEGTDSYEQYF.

The chain links TRBV25-1 to TRBJ1-3; D ambiguous. Germline-derived CDR1 and CDR2 are MGHDK and SYGVNS. This CDR3 has 12 residues. V shed 1 base and J shed 4 bases, with 2 bases lying between them. Here the CDR3 reads CASSESGNTIYF. The CDR3 nucleotides are TGTGCCAGCAGTGAATCGGGAAACACCATATATTTT.

J is TRBJ1-2 and V is TRBV6-1; no reliable D call. The CDR3 has 17 amino acids. Trimming shortened V by 0 bases and J by 0 bases, and 14 bases separated the two germline ends. Germline CDR1 MNHNS, CDR2 SASEGT. Here the CDR3 DNA reads TGTGCCAGCAGTGAAGCCGGAACAACCCAAGCTAACTATGGCTACACCTTC. It yields the protein CASSEAGTTQANYGYTF.

On this clone: This sample also contains other DNA sequences that code for the same CDR3. V gene TRBV9 combines with J gene TRBJ2-7, with D hard to call. The V and J ends lost 0 bases and 0 bases respectively, with 7 bases between them. Germline loops: CDR1 SGDLS, CDR2 YYNGEE. There are 14 residues in the CDR3. CDR3 bases: TGTGCCAGCAGCGTAGCACCGAGCTCCTACGAGCAGTACTTC. This encodes CASSVAPSSYEQYF.

The rearrangement uses TRBV11-2 and TRBJ2-7; no clear D. Germline values: CDR1 SGHAT, CDR2 FQNNGV. CDR3 length: 13 amino acids. Trimming removed 4 bases from V and 1 base from J, with 8 bases in between. The CDR3 nucleotides are TGTGCCAGCAGCTGGGCTGGATCCTACGAGCAGTACTTC. It codes for CASSWAGSYEQYF. Full variable domain (rest looked up from reference TRBV11-2 and TRBJ2-7): EAGVAQSPRYKIIEKRQSVAFWCNPISGHATLYWYQQILGQGPKLLIQFQNNGVVDDSQLPKDRFSAERLKGVDSTLKIQPAKLEDSAVYLCASSWAGSYEQYFGPGTRLTVT.

This chain uses TRBV7-3 with TRBJ2-1, with TRBD1 matching over 7 bases. Germline V CDR1 and CDR2: SGHTA, FQGTGA. This CDR3 has 15 amino acids. The trim removed 3 bases at V and 3 bases at J, leaving 5 bases unmatched. CDR3 bases: TGTGCCAGCAGCTTGGGACAGAGAAACTACAATGAGCAGTTCTTC. Translating it yields CASSLGQRNYNEQFF.

The genes are TRBV19 and TRBJ2-7; D may be TRBD1 or TRBD2 (7 bases each). CDR1 is LNHDA, CDR2 SQIVND, per germline (reference sequence). The germline V and J ends were trimmed by 3 bases and 7 bases, with 13 bases remaining between them. This CDR3 is 13 amino acids long. The CDR3 nucleotides read TGTGCCAGTAGTATCCACAGGGGAGGGGAGCAGTACTTC. This encodes CASSIHRGGEQYF. The full variable domain, in which reference TRBV19 and TRBJ2-7 provide the parts outside the CDR3, is DGGITQSPKYLFRKEGQNVTLSCEQNLNHDAMYWYRQDPGQGLRLIYYSQIVNDFQKGDIAEGYSVSREKKESFPLTVTSAQKNPTAFYLCASSIHRGGEQYFGPGTRLTVT.